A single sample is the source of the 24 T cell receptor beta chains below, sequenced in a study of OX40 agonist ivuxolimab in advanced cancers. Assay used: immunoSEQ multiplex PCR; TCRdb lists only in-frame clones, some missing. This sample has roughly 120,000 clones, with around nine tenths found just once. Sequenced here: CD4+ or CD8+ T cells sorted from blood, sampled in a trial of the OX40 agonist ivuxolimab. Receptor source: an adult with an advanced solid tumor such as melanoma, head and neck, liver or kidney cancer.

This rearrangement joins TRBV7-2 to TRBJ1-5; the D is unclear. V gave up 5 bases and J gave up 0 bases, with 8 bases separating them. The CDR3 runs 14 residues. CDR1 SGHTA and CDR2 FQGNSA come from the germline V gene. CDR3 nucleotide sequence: TGTGCCAGCAGCCCGAATCTTAGCAATCAGCCCCAGCATTTT. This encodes CASSPNLSNQPQHF.

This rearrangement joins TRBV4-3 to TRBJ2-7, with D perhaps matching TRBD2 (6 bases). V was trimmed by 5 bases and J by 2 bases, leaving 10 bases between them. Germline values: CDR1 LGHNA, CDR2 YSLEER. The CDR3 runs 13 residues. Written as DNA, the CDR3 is TGCGCCAGCAGCGCCGGACTACCCTACGAGCAGTACTTC. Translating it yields CASSAGLPYEQYF.

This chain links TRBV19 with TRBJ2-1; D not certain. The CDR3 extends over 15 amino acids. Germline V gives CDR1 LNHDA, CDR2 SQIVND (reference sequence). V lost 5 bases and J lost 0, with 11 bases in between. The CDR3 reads CASSPTLSSYNEQFF. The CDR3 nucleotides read TGTGCCAGTAGTCCGACCCTGAGCTCCTACAATGAGCAGTTCTTC.

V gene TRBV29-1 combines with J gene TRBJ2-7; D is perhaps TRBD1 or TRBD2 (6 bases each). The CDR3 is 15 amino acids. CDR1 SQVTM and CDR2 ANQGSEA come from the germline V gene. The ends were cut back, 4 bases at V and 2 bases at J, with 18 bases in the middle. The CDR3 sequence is CSVGNPGAPTYEQYF. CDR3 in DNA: TGCAGCGTTGGGAACCCGGGGGCCCCAACCTACGAGCAGTACTTC.

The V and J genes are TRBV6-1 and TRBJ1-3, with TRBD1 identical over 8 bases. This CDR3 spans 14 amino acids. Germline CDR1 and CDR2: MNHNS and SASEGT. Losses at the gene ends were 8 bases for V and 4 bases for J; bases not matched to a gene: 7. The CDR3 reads CASVPGQVGNTIYF. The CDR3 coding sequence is TGTGCCAGCGTCCCGGGACAGGTCGGAAACACCATATATTTT.

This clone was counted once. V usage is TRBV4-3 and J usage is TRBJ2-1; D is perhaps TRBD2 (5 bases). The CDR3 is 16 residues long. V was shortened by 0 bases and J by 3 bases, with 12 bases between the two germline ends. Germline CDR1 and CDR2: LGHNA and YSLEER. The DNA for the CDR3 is TGCGCCAGCAGCCAAGAACCGGGAAGGTACTACAATGAGCAGTTCTTC. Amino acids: CASSQEPGRYYNEQFF.

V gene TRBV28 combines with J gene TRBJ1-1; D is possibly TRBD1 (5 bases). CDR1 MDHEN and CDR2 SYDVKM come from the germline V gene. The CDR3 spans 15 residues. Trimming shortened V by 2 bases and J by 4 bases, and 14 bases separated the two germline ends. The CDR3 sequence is CASSLLGRDGTEAFF. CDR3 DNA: TGTGCCAGCAGTTTACTGGGGCGCGACGGCACTGAAGCTTTCTTT.

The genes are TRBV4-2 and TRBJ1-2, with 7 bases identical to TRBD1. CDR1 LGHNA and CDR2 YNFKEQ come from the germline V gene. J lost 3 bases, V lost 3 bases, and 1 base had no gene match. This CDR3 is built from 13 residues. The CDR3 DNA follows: TGTGCCAGCAGCCAGCAGGGGGACTATGGCTACACCTTC. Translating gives CASSQQGDYGYTF.

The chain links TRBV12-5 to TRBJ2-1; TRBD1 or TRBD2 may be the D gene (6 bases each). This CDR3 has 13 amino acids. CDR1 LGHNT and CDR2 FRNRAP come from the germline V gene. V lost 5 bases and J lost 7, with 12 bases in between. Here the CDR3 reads CASGPRGGNEQFF. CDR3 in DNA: TGTGCTAGTGGTCCTCGAGGGGGGAATGAGCAGTTCTTC.

The CDR3 nucleotides are TGTGCCAGCAGTTATATAAACCAGCCCCAGCATTTT. Translated: CASSYINQPQHF. The chain uses TRBV6-5 and TRBJ1-5; D unclear. The germline CDR1 and CDR2 sequences are MNHEY and SVGAGI. The CDR3 sequence is 12 residues long. The V end lost 3 bases, the J end lost 7 bases, and 7 bases lay between the germline ends.

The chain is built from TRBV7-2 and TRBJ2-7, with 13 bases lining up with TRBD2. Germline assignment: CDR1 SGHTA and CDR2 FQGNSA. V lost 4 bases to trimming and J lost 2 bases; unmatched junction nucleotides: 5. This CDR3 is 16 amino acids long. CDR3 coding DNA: TGTGCCAGCAGCTACACCGGGACTAGCGGGACCTACGAGCAGTACTTC. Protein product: CASSYTGTSGTYEQYF.

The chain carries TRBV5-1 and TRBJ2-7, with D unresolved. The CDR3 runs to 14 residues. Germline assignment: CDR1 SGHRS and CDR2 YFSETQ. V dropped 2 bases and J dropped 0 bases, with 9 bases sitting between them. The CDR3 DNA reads TGCGCCAGCAGCTTAGGATTCAGCTCCTACGAGCAGTACTTC. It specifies CASSLGFSSYEQYF.

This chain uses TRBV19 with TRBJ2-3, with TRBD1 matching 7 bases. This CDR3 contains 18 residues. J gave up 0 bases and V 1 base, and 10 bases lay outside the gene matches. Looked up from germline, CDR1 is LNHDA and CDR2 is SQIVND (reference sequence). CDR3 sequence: CASSIAKQGRRSTDTQYF. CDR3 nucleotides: TGTGCCAGTAGTATAGCAAAACAGGGGCGTCGAAGCACAGATACGCAGTATTTT.

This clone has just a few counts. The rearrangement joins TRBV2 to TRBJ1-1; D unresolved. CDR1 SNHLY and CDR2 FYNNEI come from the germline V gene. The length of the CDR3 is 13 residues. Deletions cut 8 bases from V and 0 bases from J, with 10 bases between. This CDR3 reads CASGGRMNTEAFF. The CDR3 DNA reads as TGTGCCAGCGGAGGACGTATGAACACTGAAGCTTTCTTT.

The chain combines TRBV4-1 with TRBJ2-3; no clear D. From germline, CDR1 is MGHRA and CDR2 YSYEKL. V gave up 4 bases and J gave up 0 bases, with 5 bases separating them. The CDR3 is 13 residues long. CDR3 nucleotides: TGCGCCAGCAGCCCCTTCAGCACAGATACGCAGTATTTT. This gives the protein CASSPFSTDTQYF.

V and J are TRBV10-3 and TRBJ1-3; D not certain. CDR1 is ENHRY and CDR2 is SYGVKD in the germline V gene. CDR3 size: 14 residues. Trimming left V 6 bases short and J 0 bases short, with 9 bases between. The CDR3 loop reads CAISPSGSGNTIYF. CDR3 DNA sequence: TGTGCCATCAGCCCTTCCGGCTCTGGAAACACCATATATTTT.

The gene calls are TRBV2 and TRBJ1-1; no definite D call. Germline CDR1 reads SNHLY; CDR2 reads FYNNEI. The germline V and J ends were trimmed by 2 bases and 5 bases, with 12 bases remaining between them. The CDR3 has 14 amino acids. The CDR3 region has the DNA TGTGCCAGCAGTGAAAACCTAAGACTTACTGAAGCTTTCTTT. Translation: CASSENLRLTEAFF.

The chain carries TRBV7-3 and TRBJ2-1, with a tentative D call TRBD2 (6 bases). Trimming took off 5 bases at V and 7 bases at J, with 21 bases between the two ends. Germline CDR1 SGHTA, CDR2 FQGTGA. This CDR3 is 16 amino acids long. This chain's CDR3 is CASSLGSLGFNNEQFF. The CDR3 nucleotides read TGTGCCAGCAGCCTCGGGAGCCTGGGCTTCAATAATGAGCAGTTCTTC.

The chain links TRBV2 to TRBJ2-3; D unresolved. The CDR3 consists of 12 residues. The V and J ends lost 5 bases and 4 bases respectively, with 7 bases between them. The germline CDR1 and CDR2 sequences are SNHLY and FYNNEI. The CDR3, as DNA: TGTGCCAGCAGTTTAGGGTCAGATACGCAGTATTTT. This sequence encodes CASSLGSDTQYF.

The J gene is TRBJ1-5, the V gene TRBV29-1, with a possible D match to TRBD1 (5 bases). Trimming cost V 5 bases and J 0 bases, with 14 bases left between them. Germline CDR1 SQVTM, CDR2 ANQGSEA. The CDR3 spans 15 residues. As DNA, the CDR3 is TGCAGCGTTAGGGGCGGAAACTATAGCAATCAGCCCCAGCATTTT. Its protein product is CSVRGGNYSNQPQHF.

The CDR3 region is CASSMGPQETQYF. For the CDR3, the DNA is TGTGCCAGTAGTATGGGTCCACAAGAGACCCAGTACTTC. The chain has TRBV19 and TRBJ2-5; D remains unclear. This CDR3 spans 13 amino acids. V was clipped by 3 bases and J by 2 bases, with 7 bases between them. From germline, CDR1 is LNHDA and CDR2 SQIVND (reference sequence).

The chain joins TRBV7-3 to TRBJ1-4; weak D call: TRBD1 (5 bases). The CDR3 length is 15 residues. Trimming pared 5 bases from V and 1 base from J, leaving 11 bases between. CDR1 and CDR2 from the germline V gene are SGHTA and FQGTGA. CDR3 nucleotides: TGTGCCAGCAGCCGATCGGGGGGAACTAATGAAAAACTGTTTTTT. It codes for CASSRSGGTNEKLFF. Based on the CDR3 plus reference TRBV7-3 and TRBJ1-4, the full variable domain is GAGVSQTPSNKVTEKGKYVELRCDPISGHTALYWYRQSLGQGPEFLIYFQGTGAADDSGLPNDRFFAVRPEGSVSTLKIQRTERGDSAVYLCASSRSGGTNEKLFFGSGTQLSVL.

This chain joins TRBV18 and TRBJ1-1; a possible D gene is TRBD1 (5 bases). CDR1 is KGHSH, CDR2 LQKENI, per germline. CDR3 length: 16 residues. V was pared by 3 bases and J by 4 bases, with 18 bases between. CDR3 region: CASSPGLVGGGTEAFF. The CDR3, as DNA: TGTGCCAGCTCACCCGGATTAGTTGGGGGTGGCACTGAAGCTTTCTTT.

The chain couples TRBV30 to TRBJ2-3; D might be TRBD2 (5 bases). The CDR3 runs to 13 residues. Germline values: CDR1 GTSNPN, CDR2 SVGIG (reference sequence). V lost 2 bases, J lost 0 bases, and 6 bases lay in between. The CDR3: CAWSIASTDTQYF. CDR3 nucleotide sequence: TGTGCCTGGAGTATAGCGAGCACAGATACGCAGTATTTT.